Below, one TCR beta chain is given with its context. Its target is not known. The sample originates from a study of beta chain features in type 1 diabetes. General study findings and limits: TCRB repertoires of naive, central memory and Treg cells appeared more similar among patients than among healthy donors. The study found fewer insertions and more deletions at VDJ junctions in type 1 diabetes patients.

The authors reverse transcribed all of the isolated RNA, so sequencing captured expressed TCRB transcripts. The table came from immunoSEQ multiplex PCR; TCRdb's copy has only in-frame clones and leaves some out. The data hold hundreds of thousands of clones, with roughly 12% observed a single time. Every participating donor gave one draw, a heparinised blood sample averaging roughly 100 mL. The CDR3 extends over 14 amino acids. The V gene's germline CDR1 is SGHTA and CDR2 FQGNSA. Trimming took off 4 bases at V and 3 bases at J, with 10 bases between the two ends. The receptor was derived from a man younger than 35 in good health. What was sequenced was naive CD4+ T cells from blood. The J gene is TRBJ1-5, the V gene TRBV7-2; D unclear. The CDR3 coding sequence is TGTGCCAGCAGCTCCCGGGAGTCCAATCAGCCCCAGCATTTT. As protein: CASSSRESNQPQHF.